The 20 T cell receptor beta chains given below trace back to one sample, sequenced in a study of blood T cell repertoires in COVID-19. Data came from immunoSEQ multiplex PCR; TCRdb stores just in-frame clones and leaves some out. Altogether 350,000 to 400,000 clones are present, approximately 89% being singletons, with the ten largest covering around 0.86%. The sequencing sample was made of PBMCs or T cells enriched from blood (not recorded which). The receptor set was obtained from a woman in her thirties or forties who had been exposed to COVID-19.

J is TRBJ1-1 and V is TRBV18, with TRBD1 matching 9 bases. CDR1 is KGHSH, CDR2 LQKENI, per germline. J gave up 0 bases and V 0 bases, and 8 bases lay outside the gene matches. The CDR3 length is 18 residues. This CDR3 reads CASSPPRGTGRMNTEAFF. CDR3 bases: TGTGCCAGCTCACCACCGAGAGGGACAGGGAGAATGAACACTGAAGCTTTCTTT. Variable domain in full (rest from reference TRBV18 and TRBJ1-1): NAGVMQNPRHLVRRRGQEARLRCSPMKGHSHVYWYRQLPEEGLKFMVYLQKENIIDESGMPKERFSAEFPKEGPSILRIQQVVRGDSAAYFCASSPPRGTGRMNTEAFFGQGTRLTVV.

V gene TRBV5-1 combines with J gene TRBJ1-1; D ambiguous. Trimming cost V 5 bases and J 0 bases, with 14 bases left between them. CDR1 and CDR2 from the germline V gene are SGHRS and YFSETQ. This CDR3 has 15 residues. This CDR3 is CASSPNSFMNTEAFF. CDR3 in DNA: TGCGCCAGCAGTCCTAACAGCTTCATGAACACTGAAGCTTTCTTT.

In this sample, this clone turned up a few times. The chain has TRBV7-9 and TRBJ1-2; TRBD1 matches at 8 bases. V shed 5 bases, J shed 2 bases, and the junction held 1 base outside the gene matches. Germline V gene data show CDR1 as SEHNR and CDR2 as FQNEAQ (reference sequence). This CDR3 is built from 13 residues. The CDR3 DNA follows: TGTGCCAGCAGCCGGACAGGGAACTATGGCTACACCTTC. Its protein product is CASSRTGNYGYTF. Full variable domain (rest looked up from reference TRBV7-9 and TRBJ1-2): DTGVSQNPRHKITKRGQNVTFRCDPISEHNRLYWYRQTLGQGPEFLTYFQNEAQLEKSRLLSDRFSAERPKGSFSTLEIQRTEQGDSAMYLCASSRTGNYGYTFGSGTRLTVV.

The genes are TRBV5-1 and TRBJ1-1, with unresolved D. CDR1 is SGHRS and CDR2 is YFSETQ in the germline V gene. The CDR3 loop spans 13 amino acids. Trimming took off 4 bases at V and 6 bases at J, with 13 bases between the two ends. CDR3 loop: CASSPTLSAEAFF. In nucleotides, the CDR3 is TGCGCCAGCAGCCCAACCCTCAGCGCTGAAGCTTTCTTT.

V usage is TRBV10-1 and J usage is TRBJ2-3, with TRBD1 matching over 7 bases. The CDR3 contains 15 residues. Germline V gives CDR1 WNHNN, CDR2 SYGVQD (reference sequence). Germline trimming cut 4 bases from V and 4 bases from J; bases unmatched to any gene: 8. CDR3: CASSGYRGVPDTQYF. CDR3 nucleotides: TGCGCCAGCAGTGGGTACAGGGGTGTCCCAGATACGCAGTATTTT.

The chain joins TRBV24-1 to TRBJ2-1, with 10 positions matching TRBD2. CDR3 length: 17 amino acids. V gave up 4 bases and J gave up 6 bases; unmatched junction bases: 11. CDR1 and CDR2 (germline): KGHDR, SFDVKD. The CDR3 loop reads CATSDPFSGRDINEQFF. DNA for the CDR3: TGTGCCACCAGTGACCCCTTCAGCGGGAGGGATATCAATGAGCAGTTCTTC.

V is TRBV19 and J is TRBJ2-7; D not resolved. Germline-derived CDR1 and CDR2 are LNHDA and SQIVND (reference sequence). Trimming stripped 5 bases from V and 0 bases from J, with 11 bases between. The CDR3 contains 14 residues. The CDR3 region has the DNA TGTGCCAGTAGTCCCCCCGCGGCCTCCTACGAGCAGTACTTC. It codes for CASSPPAASYEQYF.

The V call is TRBV6-2 or TRBV6-3, the J call TRBJ1-1; no reliable D call. The CDR3 covers 14 residues. V dropped 6 bases and J dropped 6 bases, with 17 bases sitting between them. Germline V gene data show CDR1 as MNHEY and CDR2 as SVGEGT. CDR3 residues: CASSRGPSVPEAFF. The CDR3 DNA follows: TGTGCCAGCAGCCGAGGGCCCTCCGTCCCTGAAGCTTTCTTT.

The genes are TRBV14 and TRBJ1-2, with 8 positions matching TRBD1. The CDR3 runs to 16 residues. V gave up 2 bases and J gave up 6 bases; unmatched junction bases: 11. Germline CDR1 and CDR2: SGHDN and FVKESK. CDR3 sequence: CASSQHGRTGRDGYTF. CDR3 nucleotides: TGTGCCAGCAGCCAACATGGAAGGACAGGGAGGGATGGCTACACCTTC.

The chain links TRBV3-1 (or the pseudogene TRBV3-2) to TRBJ1-2; 10 nucleotides line up with TRBD1. The CDR3 consists of 15 residues. The J segment lost 4 bases and the V segment lost 2 bases, leaving 4 bases of the junction unmatched. Germline V gives CDR1 LGHDT, CDR2 YNNKEL (reference sequence). CDR3 residues: CASSQRDRGLYGYTF. The DNA for the CDR3 is TGTGCCAGCAGCCAAAGGGACAGGGGACTCTATGGCTACACCTTC.

The rearrangement uses TRBV5-1 and TRBJ1-1; TRBD1 is a possible D gene (6 bases). Germline CDR1 SGHRS, CDR2 YFSETQ. This CDR3 region has 16 residues. V shed 4 bases and J shed 3 bases, with 19 bases lying between them. The CDR3 spells CASSGGTGVLDTEAFF. The CDR3 region has the DNA TGCGCCAGCAGCGGGGGCACTGGAGTTCTGGACACTGAAGCTTTCTTT.

This clone has a handful of counts. This chain joins TRBV7-2 and TRBJ1-2; 9 bases map to TRBD1. There are 15 residues in the CDR3. Germline V gene data show CDR1 as SGHTA and CDR2 as FQGNSA. With V trimmed by 5 bases and J by 6 bases, 10 bases remained unmatched. CDR3 protein: CASSPQGAGIDGYTF. CDR3 sequence (DNA): TGTGCCAGCAGCCCACAGGGGGCTGGTATAGATGGCTACACCTTC.

The chain combines TRBV29-1 with TRBJ2-1; 16 nucleotides align to TRBD2. Germline CDR1 and CDR2: SQVTM and ANQGSEA. V was clipped by 4 bases and J by 11 bases; unmatched bases: 11. This CDR3 has 16 amino acids. In nucleotides, the CDR3 is TGCAGCGTTGTGGGGGCTCCGGGACTAGCGGGAGGGAAGCAGTTCTTC. This translates into CSVVGAPGLAGGKQFF.

The chain couples TRBV27 to TRBJ2-1; tentatively, D is TRBD2 (6 bases). The CDR3 runs 14 residues. V lost 5 bases and J lost 5, with 13 bases in between. Per germline, CDR1 MNHEY and CDR2 SMNVEV (reference sequence). The chain's CDR3 is CASSGLAVNNEQFF. CDR3 sequence (DNA): TGTGCCAGCAGTGGATTAGCGGTAAACAATGAGCAGTTCTTC.

The chain couples TRBV5-1 to TRBJ1-1, with D perhaps TRBD1 (5 bases). The V gene lost 3 bases and the J gene lost 2 bases, with 11 bases spanning the gap. CDR1 is SGHRS and CDR2 is YFSETQ in the germline V gene. This CDR3 has 14 amino acids. CDR3 nucleotide sequence: TGCGCCAGCAGCTGGATAGACAGCAACACTGAAGCTTTCTTT. It yields the protein CASSWIDSNTEAFF. The full variable domain, in which reference TRBV5-1 and TRBJ1-1 provide the parts outside the CDR3, is KAGVTQTPRYLIKTRGQQVTLSCSPISGHRSVSWYQQTPGQGLQFLFEYFSETQRNKGNFPGRFSGRQFSNSRSEMNVSTLELGDSALYLCASSWIDSNTEAFFGQGTRLTVV.

The chain has TRBV12-3 or TRBV12-4 and TRBJ1-2; D is ambiguous. The V and J ends lost 3 bases and 4 bases respectively, with 6 bases between them. This CDR3 region has 12 residues. DNA of the CDR3: TGTGCCAGCAGTTTCGGTGGCTATGGCTACACCTTC. Translation gives CASSFGGYGYTF.

The chain employs TRBV30 and TRBJ2-7; a possible D gene is TRBD2 (5 bases). Germline values: CDR1 GTSNPN, CDR2 SVGIG (reference sequence). CDR3 length equals 14 residues. Trimming removed 1 base from V and 6 bases from J, with 16 bases in between. DNA for the CDR3: TGTGCCTGGAGTGCGGGATTGCTTGGTACCGAGCAGTACTTC. Encoded protein: CAWSAGLLGTEQYF.

This clone was picked up one time. The chain couples TRBV4-1 to TRBJ1-2, with 8 bases fitting TRBD1. Germline loops: CDR1 MGHRA, CDR2 YSYEKL. The CDR3 covers 18 residues. V was pared by 3 bases and J by 1 base, with 13 bases of the junction left unmatched. This CDR3 reads CASSQNIRTGTNNYGYTF. The CDR3, as DNA: TGCGCCAGCAGCCAGAATATCCGGACAGGGACTAATAACTATGGCTACACCTTC.

The chain recombines TRBV19 with TRBJ1-2; 7 positions match TRBD1. With V trimmed by 7 bases and J by 4 bases, 12 bases remained unmatched. Per germline, CDR1 LNHDA and CDR2 SQIVND (reference sequence). CDR3 length: 15 residues. The CDR3 DNA follows: TGTGCCAGTACCCCAGAGTTCGACAGGGTCTATGGCTACACCTTC. This encodes CASTPEFDRVYGYTF.

V gene TRBV29-1 combines with J gene TRBJ2-7, with TRBD2 matching over 16 bases. The CDR3 has 19 amino acids. V shed 2 bases and J 6 bases; nucleotides not matched to a gene: 16. Per germline, CDR1 SQVTM and CDR2 ANQGSEA. DNA of the CDR3: TGCAGCGTTGAACGCGATAATAGGGGACTAGCGGGAGGGCCCCGCGAGCAGTACTTC. Translating gives CSVERDNRGLAGGPREQYF.